This T cell receptor (beta chain) was sequenced during a study of vaccination effects on CD4 cells after COVID-19. A note on this clone: Its specificity is not known.

The repertoire was sequenced with immunoSEQ multiplex PCR; TCRdb's copy has only in-frame clones and lacks some. The sample carries approximately 15,000 clones, roughly 80% recorded once. Sequencing was preceded by expansion of antigen-specific CD4+ T cells with viral peptide pools in the ViraFEST assay. Cultured cells yielded isolated CD4+ T cells after around 10 days. Confirmation by PCR established that the person had SARS-CoV-2 infection between March and December 2020. The vaccine given was either BNT162b2 or mRNA-1273, in two doses. The CDR3 is 13 residues long. Germline V gene lookup returns CDR1 SGHNT and CDR2 YYREEE (reference sequence). The J segment lost 6 bases and the V segment lost 5 bases, leaving 7 bases of the junction unmatched.

The rearrangement links TRBV5-4 to TRBJ1-2; 7 nucleotides match TRBD1. Specimen: CD4+ T cells from PBMCs cultured with HCoV-NL63 spike peptides, collected after COVID-19 vaccination. The receptor's source is a human donor who had a prior SARS-CoV-2 infection. This chain's CDR3 is CASREQGLDGYTF. CDR3 coding DNA: TGTGCCAGCAGGGAACAGGGGTTAGATGGCTACACCTTC.